The next 29 T cell receptor beta chains were all read from a single sample in a study of blood T cells in healthy people across ages. A second 7 to 11 cycle PCR used barcoded and J-beta primers. Via MiXCR, TCRdb re-called the 5' RACE reads, giving one row per CDR3 protein. The data hold about 970,000 distinct CDR3 sequences, with roughly 51% observed a single time. The sample taken for sequencing was blood. These TCRs come from a woman in her sixties in good health.

There are many counts of this clonotype. This chain joins TRBV3-1 and TRBJ2-1; D is possibly TRBD2 (6 bases). Trimming removed 1 base at V and 5 bases at J, with 21 bases between. From germline, CDR1 is LGHDT and CDR2 YNNKEL (reference sequence). The length of the CDR3 is 18 residues. The CDR3 bases are TGTGCCAGCAGCCAAGTTTTGGGCCAGACTAGACTAAACAATGAGCAGTTCTTC. Translating gives CASSQVLGQTRLNNEQFF.

This clonotype came up a few times. The genes are TRBV20-1 and TRBJ2-7; 11 bases are shared with TRBD1. The CDR3 contains 15 residues. CDR1 and CDR2 from the germline V gene are DFQATT and SNEGSKA (reference sequence). The V gene end was trimmed by 2 bases and the J gene end by 3 bases; junction bases not matched to a gene: 6. The CDR3, as DNA: TGCAGTGCTAGATTTCCCGGGACAGGGGGCTACGAGCAGTACTTC. Translated: CSARFPGTGGYEQYF.

The chain recombines TRBV20-1 with TRBJ2-3; D perhaps matches TRBD2 (5 bases). V was pared by 0 bases and J by 4 bases, with 14 bases between. This CDR3 region has 15 residues. Germline CDR1 reads DFQATT; CDR2 reads SNEGSKA (reference sequence). The CDR3 spells CSAREESGFADTQYF. DNA for the CDR3: TGCAGTGCTAGAGAGGAGTCGGGATTTGCAGATACGCAGTATTTT.

This clonotype was detected only a few times. The chain couples TRBV15 to TRBJ2-4; the D is unclear. The germline V and J ends were trimmed by 4 bases and 2 bases, with 9 bases remaining between them. Germline loops: CDR1 LNHNV, CDR2 YYDKDF (reference sequence). The CDR3 is 14 amino acids. CDR3 residues: CATSIRITKNIQYF. The CDR3 DNA sequence: TGTGCCACCAGCATAAGGATAACCAAAAACATTCAGTACTTC.

This clonotype occurred a few times. The chain uses TRBV29-1 and TRBJ2-1, with TRBD2 as a possible D gene (6 bases). This CDR3 has 12 amino acids. Per the germline V gene, CDR1 is SQVTM and CDR2 is ANQGSEA. The ends were cut back, 3 bases at V and 9 bases at J, with 12 bases in the middle. Here the CDR3 reads CSVEWRVFEQFF. CDR3 coding DNA: TGCAGCGTTGAGTGGAGGGTCTTTGAGCAGTTCTTC.

The chain employs TRBV20-1 and TRBJ2-5; 12 positions agree with TRBD2. Trimming at V came to 0 bases and at J to 3 bases, leaving 5 bases not matched to a gene. The CDR3 covers 16 residues. Germline V gives CDR1 DFQATT, CDR2 SNEGSKA (reference sequence). CDR3: CSARDMTSGSKETQYF. In DNA form, the CDR3 reads TGCAGTGCTAGAGATATGACTAGCGGGAGTAAAGAGACCCAGTACTTC.

CDR3 bases: TGCAGTGCTAGTGGGCGGACAGGGGATAACAATGAGCAGTTCTTC. Encoded protein: CSASGRTGDNNEQFF. This chain uses TRBV20-1 with TRBJ2-1, with TRBD1 matching over 9 bases. After removal of 3 bases from V and 5 bases from J, the junction contained 8 bases not matched to a gene. This CDR3 contains 15 residues. Germline values: CDR1 DFQATT, CDR2 SNEGSKA (reference sequence).

This sequence joins TRBV18 and TRBJ1-1; 7 bases match TRBD1. Per the germline V gene, CDR1 is KGHSH and CDR2 is LQKENI. The CDR3 sequence is 15 residues long. The V segment lost 3 bases and the J segment 5 bases; nucleotides outside the gene matches: 9. CDR3 DNA: TGTGCCAGCTCACCTCCACAGGGGAGTTATACTGAAGCTTTCTTT. Protein sequence: CASSPPQGSYTEAFF. Complete variable domain (other parts from reference TRBV18 and TRBJ1-1): NAGVMQNPRHLVRRRGQEARLRCSPMKGHSHVYWYRQLPEEGLKFMVYLQKENIIDESGMPKERFSAEFPKEGPSILRIQQVVRGDSAAYFCASSPPQGSYTEAFFGQGTRLTVV.

Of note for this clonotype: The junction shows a germline mismatch at one end, possibly a read error. V usage is TRBV10-3 and J usage is TRBJ2-1, with a weak D call TRBD1 (6 bases). This CDR3 is built from 16 residues. Germline lookup yields CDR1 ENHRY and CDR2 SYGVKD. This CDR3 reads CAIGELGQRSYNEQFF. As DNA, the CDR3 is TGTGCCATCGGTGAGCTTGGACAGCGCTCCTACAATGAGCAGTTCTTC.

The chain links TRBV6-6 to TRBJ1-1; D ambiguous. V was pared by 7 bases and J by 1 base, with 10 bases between. Germline CDR1 reads MNHNY; CDR2 reads SVGAGI (reference sequence). The CDR3 is 13 amino acids. The CDR3 DNA follows: TGTGCCAGCACCAAGAGGCAGAACACTGAAGCTTTCTTT. This gives the protein CASTKRQNTEAFF.

This clonotype was counted only a few times. The chain carries TRBV4-3 and TRBJ2-7; D unclear. Trimming cost V 1 base and J 2 bases, with 12 bases left between them. Germline-derived CDR1 and CDR2 are LGHNA and YSLEER. This CDR3 region has 15 residues. As DNA, the CDR3 is TGCGCCAGCAGCCAAGTGCTTAGTCTAGCCTACGAGCAGTACTTC. Amino acids: CASSQVLSLAYEQYF.

The gene calls are TRBV14 and TRBJ2-7; 10 positions match TRBD2. Per the germline V gene, CDR1 is SGHDN and CDR2 is FVKESK. V was pared by 5 bases and J by 4 bases, with 8 bases of the junction left unmatched. The CDR3 sequence is 15 residues long. The CDR3 sequence: CASSASSGRGYEQYF. CDR3 nucleotides: TGTGCCAGCAGCGCGTCTAGCGGGAGAGGGTACGAGCAGTACTTC.

The V and J genes are TRBV20-1 and TRBJ1-2; 9 bases map to TRBD1. Germline-derived CDR1 and CDR2 are DFQATT and SNEGSKA (reference sequence). The junction had 14 bases not matched to a gene; V was cut back by 5 bases and J by 4 bases. This CDR3 is 16 amino acids long. CDR3 sequence reads: CSALRDRASTGYGYTF. The CDR3 DNA is TGCAGTGCTCTCCGGGACAGGGCCTCTACGGGCTATGGCTACACCTTC.

V gene TRBV5-4 combines with J gene TRBJ2-5; TRBD2 agrees at 7 bases. Germline CDR1 is SGHNT and CDR2 is YYREEE (reference sequence). This CDR3 is 17 amino acids long. Losses at the gene ends were 6 bases for V and 0 bases for J; bases not matched to a gene: 14. The CDR3 nucleotides read TGTGCCAGCACCCCAGGGACCTGGCGGGGGTACCAAGAGACCCAGTACTTC. Encoded protein: CASTPGTWRGYQETQYF.

The V and J genes are TRBV5-1 and TRBJ2-6; D perhaps matches TRBD1 (5 bases). Between the trimmed V and J ends, which lost 0 bases and 4 bases, there was a span of 5 bases. There are 14 residues in the CDR3. Germline V gene sequence: CDR1 SGHRS, CDR2 YFSETQ. CDR3 bases: TGCGCCAGCAGCTTGGGACAGGGGGCCAACGTCCTGACTTTC. Translating gives CASSLGQGANVLTF.

This clonotype was recorded once. A much larger clonotype is one base distant, so this may be a read error. The J gene is TRBJ2-7, the V gene TRBV7-6; possibly TRBD1 or TRBD2 for D (6 bases each). CDR3 length: 16 amino acids. V lost 1 base, J lost 7 bases, and 20 bases lay in between. Germline V lookup: CDR1 SGHVS, CDR2 FNYEAQ. CDR3: CASSLDGGPGYNEQYF. In nucleotides, the CDR3 is TGTGCCAGCAGCTTAGATGGGGGGCCGGGTTACAATGAGCAGTACTTC. Combining the CDR3 with reference TRBV7-6 and TRBJ2-7 gives the whole variable domain GAGVSQSPRYKVTKRGQDVALRCDPISGHVSLYWYRQALGQGPEFLTYFNYEAQQDKSGLPNDRFSAERPEGSISTLTIQRTEQRDSAMYRCASSLDGGPGYNEQYFGPGTRLTVT.

This chain uses TRBV4-1 with TRBJ1-2; no reliable D call. Germline V gene lookup returns CDR1 MGHRA and CDR2 YSYEKL. The CDR3 loop spans 15 amino acids. V lost 0 bases, J lost 8 bases, and 16 bases lay in between. CDR3 amino acids: CASSQDGGMSWGYTF. For the CDR3, the DNA is TGCGCCAGCAGCCAAGATGGCGGGATGTCGTGGGGCTACACCTTC.

A few counts support this clonotype. The chain employs TRBV5-1 and TRBJ2-4, with 7 bases identical to TRBD1. The J call may be mistaken, given a closer DNA end match to TRBJ2-7. Germline CDR1 is SGHRS and CDR2 is YFSETQ. The CDR3 has 15 amino acids. In DNA form, the CDR3 reads TGCGCCAGCAGCAGGGCCGGCAGGGGGATCGACGAGCAGTACTTC. Protein: CASSRAGRGIDEQYF.

The V call is TRBV5-1, the J call TRBJ2-1; 13 nucleotides align to TRBD2. The end of the DNA aligns better with TRBJ2-7, so the J call may be wrong. The germline CDR1 and CDR2 sequences are SGHRS and YFSETQ. CDR3 length equals 19 residues. The CDR3 here is CASSLQGLAGRTGYNEQYF. Written as DNA, the CDR3 is TGCGCCAGCAGCTTACAGGGACTAGCGGGACGGACGGGCTACAATGAGCAGTACTTC.

The rearrangement links TRBV18 to TRBJ2-7; D might be TRBD2 (6 bases). This CDR3 has 13 amino acids. The germline V gene has CDR1 KGHSH and CDR2 LQKENI. V was pared by 3 bases and J by 2 bases, with 8 bases between. CDR3 in DNA: TGTGCCAGCTCACCGGCGGGAACCTACGAGCAGTACTTC. Amino acid sequence: CASSPAGTYEQYF.

V gene TRBV7-9 combines with J gene TRBJ1-5; 9 bases align to TRBD1. Looked up from germline, CDR1 is SEHNR and CDR2 is FQNEAQ (reference sequence). The CDR3 totals 14 residues. Trimming cost V 5 bases and J 5 bases; bases outside gene matches: 4. CDR3 residues: CASSDGTGYQPQHF. DNA of the CDR3: TGTGCCAGCAGCGACGGGACAGGGTATCAGCCCCAGCATTTT. Based on the CDR3 plus reference TRBV7-9 and TRBJ1-5, the full variable domain is DTGVSQNPRHKITKRGQNVTFRCDPISEHNRLYWYRQTLGQGPEFLTYFQNEAQLEKSRLLSDRFSAERPKGSFSTLEIQRTEQGDSAMYLCASSDGTGYQPQHFGDGTRLSIL.

Turning to this clonotype: A much larger clone is a single base away; this may be a read error. The rearrangement links TRBV12-3 or TRBV12-4 to TRBJ2-1; 7 bases fit TRBD2. V was pared by 3 bases and J by 6 bases, with 8 bases of the junction left unmatched. The length of the CDR3 is 15 residues. CDR3 protein: CASSFWGGGLNEQFF. CDR3 sequence (DNA): TGTGCCAGCAGTTTTTGGGGGGGAGGGCTCAATGAGCAGTTCTTC.

The gene calls are TRBV20-1 and TRBJ2-5, with 7 bases that match TRBD2. V was clipped by 5 bases and J by 5 bases; unmatched bases: 8. The CDR3 is 13 residues long. Germline CDR1 and CDR2: DFQATT and SNEGSKA (reference sequence). CDR3 sequence reads: CSAALSGRETQYF. CDR3 sequence (DNA): TGCAGTGCTGCCCTTAGCGGGCGGGAGACCCAGTACTTC.

This sequence joins TRBV28 and TRBJ2-1; TRBD1 or TRBD2 may be the D gene (5 bases each). V was pared by 5 bases and J by 8 bases, with 22 bases between. Germline V gene lookup returns CDR1 MDHEN and CDR2 SYDVKM. The CDR3 consists of 16 residues. CDR3 in DNA: TGTGCCAGCAGTATTCCCACAGCCTGGGGGTTCGATGAGCAGTTCTTC. The encoded protein is CASSIPTAWGFDEQFF.

The chain links TRBV6-5 to TRBJ2-3, with a possible D match to TRBD2 (5 bases). This CDR3 contains 15 residues. The V end lost 0 bases, the J end lost 2 bases, and 9 bases lay between the germline ends. Germline CDR1 MNHEY, CDR2 SVGAGI. CDR3 DNA sequence: TGTGCCAGCAGTTACTCCACTAGTCTCACAGATACGCAGTATTTT. The encoded protein is CASSYSTSLTDTQYF.

This clonotype was picked up a small number of times. This chain uses TRBV14 with TRBJ1-3, with D perhaps TRBD1 (5 bases). The CDR3 runs to 15 residues. Trimming cost V 3 bases and J 8 bases, with 17 bases left between them. Germline V gene sequence: CDR1 SGHDN, CDR2 FVKESK. CDR3 DNA sequence: TGTGCCAGCAGCCATACAGGACGGGGTCCGTACACCATATATTTT. It encodes CASSHTGRGPYTIYF. The full variable domain, its missing parts supplied by reference TRBV14 and TRBJ1-3, is EAGVTQFPSHSVIEKGQTVTLRCDPISGHDNLYWYRRVMGKEIKFLLHFVKESKQDESGMPNNRFLAERTGGTYSTLKVQPAELEDSGVYFCASSHTGRGPYTIYFGEGSWLTVV.

This clonotype appeared a few times. This chain uses TRBV30 with TRBJ1-2; possibly TRBD1 for D (6 bases). The CDR3 is 13 residues long. Germline V gene sequence: CDR1 GTSNPN, CDR2 SVGIG (reference sequence). Trimming shortened V by 3 bases and J by 6 bases, and 14 bases separated the two germline ends. CDR3 residues: CAWSGGLLDGYTF. CDR3 DNA sequence: TGTGCCTGGAGCGGGGGGCTGCTCGATGGCTACACCTTC.

On this clonotype: One end of the junction does not line up with germline, which may come from a read error. The CDR3: CSARWVYAGETRYF. CDR3 in DNA: TGCAGTGCTAGATGGGTCTACGCGGGAGAGACCCGGTACTTC. J is TRBJ2-5 and V is TRBV20-1; 7 bases fit TRBD2. Per germline, CDR1 DFQATT and CDR2 SNEGSKA (reference sequence). The CDR3 extends over 14 amino acids.

The CDR3 sequence: CATSDPVNPSGANVLTF. The CDR3 region has the DNA TGTGCCACCAGTGATCCAGTCAACCCCTCTGGGGCCAACGTCCTGACTTTC. The chain joins TRBV24-1 to TRBJ2-6, with unresolved D. Germline V gives CDR1 KGHDR, CDR2 SFDVKD. V was shortened by 3 bases and J by 0 bases, with 11 bases between the two germline ends. The CDR3 has 17 residues.